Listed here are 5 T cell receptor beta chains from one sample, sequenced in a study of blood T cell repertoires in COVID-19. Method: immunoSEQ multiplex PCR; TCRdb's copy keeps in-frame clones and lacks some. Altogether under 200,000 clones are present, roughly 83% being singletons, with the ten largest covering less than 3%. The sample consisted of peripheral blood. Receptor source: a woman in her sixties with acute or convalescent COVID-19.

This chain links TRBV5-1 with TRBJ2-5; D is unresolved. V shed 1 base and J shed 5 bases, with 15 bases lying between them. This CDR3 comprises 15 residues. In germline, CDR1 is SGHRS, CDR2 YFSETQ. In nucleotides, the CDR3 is TGCGCCAGCAGCTTGCCCCCTCGCGGTTCGGAGACCCAGTACTTC. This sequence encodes CASSLPPRGSETQYF.

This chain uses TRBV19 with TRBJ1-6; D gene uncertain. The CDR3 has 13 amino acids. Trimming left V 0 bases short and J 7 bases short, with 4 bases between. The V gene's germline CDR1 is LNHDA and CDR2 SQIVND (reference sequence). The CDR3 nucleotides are TGTGCCAGTAGTATAGATCGGAATTCACCCCTCCACTTT. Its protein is CASSIDRNSPLHF. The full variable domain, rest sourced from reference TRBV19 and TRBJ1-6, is DGGITQSPKYLFRKEGQNVTLSCEQNLNHDAMYWYRQDPGQGLRLIYYSQIVNDFQKGDIAEGYSVSREKKESFPLTVTSAQKNPTAFYLCASSIDRNSPLHFGNGTRLTVT.

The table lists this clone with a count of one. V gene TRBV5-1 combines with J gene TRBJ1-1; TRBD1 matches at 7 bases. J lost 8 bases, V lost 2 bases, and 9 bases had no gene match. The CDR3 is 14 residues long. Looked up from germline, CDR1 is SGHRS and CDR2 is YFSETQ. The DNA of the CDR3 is TGCGCCAGCAGCTTAGGGGGGACAGCCCCCGAAGCTTTCTTT. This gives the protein CASSLGGTAPEAFF. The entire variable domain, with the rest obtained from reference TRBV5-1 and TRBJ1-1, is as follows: KAGVTQTPRYLIKTRGQQVTLSCSPISGHRSVSWYQQTPGQGLQFLFEYFSETQRNKGNFPGRFSGRQFSNSRSEMNVSTLELGDSALYLCASSLGGTAPEAFFGQGTRLTVV.

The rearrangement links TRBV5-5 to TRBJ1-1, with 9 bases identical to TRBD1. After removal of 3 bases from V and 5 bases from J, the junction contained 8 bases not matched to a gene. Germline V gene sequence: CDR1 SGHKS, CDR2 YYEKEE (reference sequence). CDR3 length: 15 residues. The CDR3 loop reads CASSYIQGAVTEAFF. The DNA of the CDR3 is TGTGCCAGCAGCTATATACAGGGGGCAGTAACTGAAGCTTTCTTT.

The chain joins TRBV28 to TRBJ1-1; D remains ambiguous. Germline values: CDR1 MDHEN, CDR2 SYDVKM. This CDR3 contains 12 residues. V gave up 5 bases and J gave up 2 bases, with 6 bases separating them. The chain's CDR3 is CASSLVNTEAFF. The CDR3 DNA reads TGTGCCAGCAGTCTCGTTAACACTGAAGCTTTCTTT.